The clone carrying this TCR beta chain was seen only once. Clones were read by immunoSEQ multiplex PCR, and TCRdb kept only the in-frame ones, dropping some. The top ten hold around 9.1% of the sample, which has 55,000 to 75,000 clones, about 93% seen once. The CDR3 is 15 residues long. Looked up from germline, CDR1 is MNHEY and CDR2 is SMNVEV (reference sequence). Trimming pared 1 base from V and 4 bases from J, leaving 11 bases between. This sample was taken from a study of blood T cell repertoires in COVID-19. The rearrangement uses TRBV27 and TRBJ1-5, with D possibly matching TRBD1 (6 bases). The specimen sequenced was peripheral blood. The sequence was obtained from a human donor in a cohort sampled during active COVID-19. CDR3 loop: CASSLLGAPNQPQHF. The CDR3 bases are TGTGCCAGCAGTTTATTGGGGGCCCCGAATCAGCCCCAGCATTTT.